This paragraph covers one T cell receptor (beta chain) sequence. Its target is unknown. This sample stems from a study of brain T cells in children with intractable seizures. Study results and caveats: HCMV serostatus was not known, and viral specificity came from CDR3 similarity only.

The assay was immunoSEQ multiplex PCR, and TCRdb's table has in-frame clones only and misses some. The data contain about 120,000 clones, approximately 94% of them seen just once; the ten biggest clones take up about 3.8%. This CDR3 has 15 amino acids. V lost 0 bases and J lost 4; bases outside the gene matches: 3. CDR1 and CDR2 (germline): MNHEY, SVGAGI. The rearrangement links TRBV6-5 to TRBJ2-7, with TRBD2 matching over 10 bases. The clonotype comes from a boy under two years old with hemimegalencephaly and intractable seizures. The material was peripheral blood, obtained at surgery. CDR3 loop: CASSYSTSGQYEQYF. Written as DNA, the CDR3 is TGTGCCAGCAGTTACTCGACTAGCGGGCAGTACGAGCAGTACTTC.